Presented here are 17 T cell receptor beta chains from one specimen sequenced in a study of tumor-infiltrating lymphocytes in primary liver carcinoma. The investigators made TCR beta cDNA from about 0.45 ug total RNA, using a constant-region primer. Slightly modified ARM-PCR served as the procedure for the TCR beta libraries. These libraries came from three rounds of nested multiplex PCR. The first two PCR rounds used TRBV1-TRBV30 primers with a Cbeta primer, around 10 cycles each. TCRdb re-derived calls from the multiplex PCR reads in MiXCR, one entry per CDR3 protein. The repertoire holds hundreds of thousands of distinct CDR3 sequences, roughly 60% seen once, with 17% in the top ten. The source of the blood RNA was unsorted whole blood, and germline DNA was extracted as well. The specimen was peripheral blood. The receptors were sampled from a woman in her 30s with primary liver carcinoma and hepatitis B virus infection.

The chain uses TRBV6-1 and TRBJ1-5; the D gene is possibly TRBD1 (5 bases). The V gene's germline CDR1 is MNHNS and CDR2 SASEGT. The CDR3 length is 14 residues. V lost 0 bases and J 3 bases, leaving 6 bases between the germline ends. The CDR3 region has the DNA TGTGCCAGCAGTGAAGCAGGGGTCAATCAGCCCCAGCATTTT. This gives the protein CASSEAGVNQPQHF.

This chain joins TRBV2 and TRBJ2-5; either TRBD1 or TRBD2 may supply D (7 bases each). Deletions cut 4 bases from V and 2 bases from J, with 11 bases between. The length of the CDR3 is 14 residues. The V gene's germline CDR1 is SNHLY and CDR2 FYNNEI. This chain's CDR3 is CASSGGGQQETQYF. The CDR3 DNA follows: TGTGCCAGCAGTGGCGGGGGACAGCAAGAGACCCAGTACTTC.

Remarks on this clonotype: Without the conserved terminal phenylalanine or tryptophan, this CDR3 likely stems from a read error. The chain carries TRBV5-1 and TRBJ2-7; no reliable D call. V was trimmed by 0 bases and J by 0 bases, leaving 7 bases between them. In germline, CDR1 is SGHRS, CDR2 YFSETQ. The CDR3 runs to 14 residues. The CDR3 spells CASSLGSSSYEQYI. Written as DNA, the CDR3 is TGCGCCAGCAGCTTGGGGTCTAGCTCCTACGAGCAGTACATC.

V and J are TRBV5-1 and TRBJ1-1; unclear D gene. CDR3 length: 12 amino acids. CDR1 SGHRS and CDR2 YFSETQ come from the germline V gene. V shed 4 bases and J shed 6 bases, with 10 bases lying between them. CDR3 nucleotide sequence: TGCGCCAGCAGCCCCCTGGGTCCTGAAGCTTTCTTT. Translated: CASSPLGPEAFF.

In its sample, this clonotype was seen a few times. This chain uses TRBV12-3 or TRBV12-4 with TRBJ2-5; no clear D gene. The CDR3 totals 11 residues. Trimming removed 7 bases from V and 9 bases from J, with 12 bases in between. The CDR3 loop is CASTDLLAQYF. The DNA of the CDR3 is TGTGCCAGCACCGACCTTTTAGCCCAGTACTTC.

V and J are TRBV5-8 and TRBJ2-1; 13 bases fit TRBD2. Germline CDR1 and CDR2: SGHTS and YDEGEE. The CDR3 contains 14 residues. The ends lost 4 bases at V and 15 bases at J; junction bases unmatched: 10. CDR3: CASSPCMTSGGRFF. The CDR3 nucleotides read TGTGCCAGCAGCCCATGTATGACTAGCGGGGGGCGGTTCTTC.

This chain joins TRBV7-3 and TRBJ2-7; tentatively, D is TRBD1 (7 bases). The V gene's germline CDR1 is SGHTA and CDR2 FQGTGA. The CDR3 consists of 15 residues. V gave up 1 base and J gave up 2 bases, with 12 bases separating them. CDR3 coding DNA: TGTGCCAGCAGCTTAAAGGAGGGGGCCCCCTACGAGCAGTACTTC. Amino acid sequence: CASSLKEGAPYEQYF.

Note on this clonotype: This may stem from a read error, because a much larger clone lies one nucleotide away. This chain uses TRBV12-3 or TRBV12-4 with TRBJ2-3, with D uncertain. The germline V and J ends were trimmed by 8 bases and 2 bases, with 14 bases remaining between them. CDR3 length equals 14 residues. In nucleotides, the CDR3 is TGTGCCAGCGGTTCCGAAAGATCCACAGATACGCAGTATTTT. Protein sequence: CASGSERSTDTQYF.

In this sample, this clonotype turned up once. The conserved final phenylalanine or tryptophan is absent from the CDR3, which likely points to a read error. The V and J genes are TRBV11-2 and TRBJ2-1, with 8 bases fitting TRBD2. V was pared by 1 base and J by 4 bases, with 12 bases of the junction left unmatched. CDR3 length: 18 residues. Germline CDR1 is SGHAT and CDR2 is FQNNGV. CDR3 residues: CASSLVYVAGIGYNEQFL. In DNA, the CDR3 is TGTGCCAGCAGCTTAGTTTACGTAGCGGGAATAGGTTACAATGAGCAGTTCCTC.

On this clonotype: A read error is possible here, since a much larger clone lies one base away. The chain carries TRBV6-2 or TRBV6-3 and TRBJ1-5; TRBD1 is a possible D gene (6 bases). The CDR3 covers 19 residues. Looked up from germline, CDR1 is MNHEY and CDR2 is SVGEGT. The chain's CDR3 is CASPQQGCNQLRDNQAQHF. The CDR3 nucleotides read TGTGCCAGCCCACAACAGGGTTGCAATCAGCTCCGAGACAATCAGGCCCAGCATTTT.

On this clonotype: A junction boundary mismatches the germline segment, possibly from a read error. CDR3 in amino acids: CASSQETAQGLNYGYTF. The CDR3 DNA is TGTGCCAGCAGCCAAGAAACCGCCCAGGGGCTTAACTATGGTTACACCTTC. This chain joins TRBV4-2 and TRBJ1-2; maybe TRBD1 (6 bases). CDR1 and CDR2 from the germline V gene are LGHNA and YNFKEQ. The CDR3 extends over 17 amino acids.

This clonotype appeared a single time. Lacking the conserved final phenylalanine or tryptophan, this CDR3 likely reflects a read error. This sequence joins TRBV18 and TRBJ2-7; 8 bases fit TRBD1. The V gene's germline CDR1 is KGHSH and CDR2 LQKENI. The CDR3 runs to 15 residues. The J segment lost 0 bases and the V segment lost 1 base, leaving 2 bases of the junction unmatched. The CDR3 coding sequence is TGTGCCAGCTCACCACTGACAGGGGTCTCCTACGAGCAGTACTCC. As protein: CASSPLTGVSYEQYS.

The chain joins TRBV14 to TRBJ1-3; D not resolved. From germline, CDR1 is SGHDN and CDR2 FVKESK. The CDR3 spans 13 residues. V lost 6 bases, J lost 6 bases, and 12 bases lay in between. The CDR3 loop reads CASSPLPSNTIYF. CDR3 nucleotides: TGTGCCAGCAGTCCCTTGCCCTCAAACACCATATATTTT.

The chain links TRBV13 to TRBJ2-3, with TRBD2 matching over 16 bases. This CDR3 has 17 amino acids. Germline lookup yields CDR1 PRHDT and CDR2 FYEKMQ (reference sequence). V was pared by 5 bases and J by 3 bases, with 5 bases of the junction left unmatched. The CDR3 nucleotides read TGTGCCAGCAGCCCTCGGGGACTAGCGGGAGGGACAGATACGCAGTATTTT. It encodes CASSPRGLAGGTDTQYF. Together with reference TRBV13 and TRBJ2-3, the CDR3 gives the full variable domain: AAGVIQSPRHLIKEKRETATLKCYPIPRHDTVYWYQQGPGQDPQFLISFYEKMQSDKGSIPDRFSAQQFSDYHSELNMSSLELGDSALYFCASSPRGLAGGTDTQYFGPGTRLTVL.

On this clonotype: The CDR3 does not close with the conserved phenylalanine or tryptophan, likely indicating a read error. The chain links TRBV11-1 to TRBJ2-1; the D gene is possibly TRBD2 (6 bases). CDR3 length equals 16 residues. The germline V and J ends were trimmed by 3 bases and 7 bases, with 19 bases remaining between them. Germline loops: CDR1 SGHAT, CDR2 FQDESV (reference sequence). The CDR3 is CASSFRTGTRGNEQFS. The CDR3 bases are TGTGCCAGCAGCTTTCGGACGGGAACCCGGGGGAATGAGCAGTTCTCC.

This clonotype has ten or more counts. V and J are TRBV4-3 and TRBJ2-5; 10 positions agree with TRBD1. This CDR3 has 14 amino acids. Germline assignment: CDR1 LGHNA and CDR2 YSLEER. With 3 bases clipped from V and 5 bases from J, the junction kept 3 bases outside the gene matches. The CDR3 DNA reads TGCGCCAGCAGCCATGACAGGGGGCCGGAGACCCAGTACTTC. Encoded protein: CASSHDRGPETQYF.

This clonotype was recorded a few times. The chain carries TRBV10-3 and TRBJ2-7; either TRBD1 or TRBD2 may supply D (5 bases each). Trimming cost V 4 bases and J 5 bases, with 6 bases left between them. Germline loops: CDR1 ENHRY, CDR2 SYGVKD. This CDR3 region has 11 residues. CDR3 amino acids: CAISVGDEQYF. The CDR3 nucleotides are TGTGCCATCAGTGTGGGGGACGAGCAGTACTTC.